The sequence of this TCR beta chain was determined in a study of T cell repertoires and HLA-DP antigens. Germline V gene lookup returns CDR1 LNHDA and CDR2 SQIVND (reference sequence). V shed 5 bases, J shed 8 bases, and the junction held 5 bases outside the gene matches. The CDR3 contains 13 residues. Note on this clone: No antigen is known for it.

Deep-resolution sequencing targeted some 200,000 T cell genomes in pre-culture CD4+ samples. The repertoire was sequenced with immunoSEQ multiplex PCR; TCRdb's copy has only in-frame clones and lacks some. The sample has about 73,000 clones; around 80% are singletons. This TCR was recovered from a man in his 60s in good health and CMV-seronegative. The V and J genes are TRBV19 and TRBJ2-1, with 8 bases aligning to TRBD2. The sample taken for sequencing was CD4+ T cells from PBMCs. The CDR3 reads CASSSSGSYEQFF. In nucleotides, the CDR3 is TGTGCCAGTAGTTCAAGCGGGAGCTATGAGCAGTTCTTC.